This TCR beta chain was recorded in a study of blood T cell repertoires in COVID-19. On the study more broadly: Spain, Italy and the United States supplied samples that represented acute and convalescent COVID-19. PBMCs, B-cell-depleted T cells, or T cells provided the cDNA or gDNA that made up the material.

Patients in Seattle were enrolled during active infection, then followed longitudinally. Original analysis: From reference gene primer amplification, estimates of nucleated cell counts were derived. TCRdb keeps only in-frame clones here, not all; method: immunoSEQ multiplex PCR. V and J calls plus clone size are reproduced from that table; the DNA served to infer D and trimming. The sample shows about 270,000 clones, around 86% of them seen only once. The V and J ends lost 0 bases and 4 bases, in that order; junction bases with no gene match: 5. CDR3 size: 16 residues. From germline, CDR1 is LGHNA and CDR2 YSLEER.

The V and J genes are TRBV4-3 and TRBJ2-1; 8 positions match TRBD1. This TCR came from a woman older than 75 with COVID-19, enrolled during active disease. The sequenced sample consisted of peripheral blood. The DNA for the CDR3 is TGCGCCAGCAGCCAAGATCTACGGACAGGGTACAATGAGCAGTTCTTC. Translated, it gives CASSQDLRTGYNEQFF.